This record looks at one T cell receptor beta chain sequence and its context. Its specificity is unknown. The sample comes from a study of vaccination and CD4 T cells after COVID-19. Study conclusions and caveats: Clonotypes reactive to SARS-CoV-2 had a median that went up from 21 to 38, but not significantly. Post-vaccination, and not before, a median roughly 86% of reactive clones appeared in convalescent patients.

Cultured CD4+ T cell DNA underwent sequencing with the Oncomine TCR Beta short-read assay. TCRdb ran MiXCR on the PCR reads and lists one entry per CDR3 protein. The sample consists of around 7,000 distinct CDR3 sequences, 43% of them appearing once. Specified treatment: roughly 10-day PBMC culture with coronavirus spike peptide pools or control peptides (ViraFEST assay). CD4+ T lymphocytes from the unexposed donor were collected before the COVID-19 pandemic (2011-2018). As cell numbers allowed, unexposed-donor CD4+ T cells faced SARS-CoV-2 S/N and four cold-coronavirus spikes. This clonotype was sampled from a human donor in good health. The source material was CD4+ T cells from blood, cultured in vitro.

The CDR3 region has the DNA TGCGCCAGCAGCCGGGACAAAAATCAGCCCCAGCATTTT. Translating it yields CASSRDKNQPQHF. This chain links TRBV5-1 with TRBJ1-5, with a weak D call TRBD1 (6 bases). The V end was cut by 4 bases, the J end by 4 bases, with 9 bases between. CDR1 SGHRS and CDR2 YFSETQ come from the germline V gene. This CDR3 has 13 amino acids.